The 17 T cell receptor beta chains given below trace back to one sample, sequenced in a study of shared clonotypes between healthy human individuals. The assay was immunoSEQ multiplex PCR, and TCRdb's table has in-frame clones only and misses some. The data hold about 800,000 clones, with about 96% observed a single time. Terminally differentiated effector memory CD45RA+ cells were left out of the naive CD8 fraction, which was CD45RO-negative and positively selected for CCR7. The sample consisted of naive CD8+ T cells sorted from blood. The receptor set was obtained from a man aged 30-40 years in good health.

This chain uses TRBV5-1 with TRBJ2-3, with no clear D. With 2 bases removed from V and 2 bases from J, the gap between germline ends came to 9 bases. The CDR3 totals 14 residues. The germline V gene has CDR1 SGHRS and CDR2 YFSETQ. The CDR3 here is CASSLVENTDTQYF. As DNA, the CDR3 is TGCGCCAGCAGCTTAGTGGAGAACACAGATACGCAGTATTTT.

The CDR3 loop reads CASSDSVEREGTYNEQFF. In DNA, the CDR3 is TGTGCCAGCAGTGATAGCGTTGAGCGGGAGGGGACCTACAATGAGCAGTTCTTC. This chain links TRBV27 with TRBJ2-1; 10 bases match TRBD2. Trimming at V came to 5 bases and at J to 2 bases, leaving 12 bases not matched to a gene. This CDR3 spans 18 amino acids. CDR1 is MNHEY and CDR2 is SMNVEV in the germline V gene (reference sequence).

This chain connects TRBV21-1 to TRBJ2-1. TRBV21-1 is shown as a pseudogene. This CDR3 spans 19 amino acids. CDR3 coding DNA: TGTGCCAGCAGATATGTCCCCTCAGAGCTCAGAATGACCTACAATGAGCAGTTCTTC. Encoded protein: CASRYVPSELRMTYNEQFF.

The chain links TRBV4-3 to TRBJ2-2; TRBD1 matches 8 bases. Trimming cost V 1 base and J 6 bases; bases outside gene matches: 1. Germline V CDR1 and CDR2: LGHNA, YSLEER. This CDR3 has 14 residues. CDR3 coding DNA: TGCGCCAGCAGCCAAGGGACAGGGTCCGGGGAGCTGTTTTTT. This codes for CASSQGTGSGELFF.

J is TRBJ2-5 and V is TRBV27, with 7 nucleotides matching TRBD2. J lost 5 bases, V lost 4 bases, and 16 bases had no gene match. CDR3 length: 17 residues. The germline V gene encodes CDR1 MNHEY and CDR2 SMNVEV (reference sequence). Here the CDR3 reads CASSSPHQTGGQETQYF. The CDR3 DNA reads as TGTGCCAGCAGTTCCCCCCATCAGACGGGAGGTCAGGAGACCCAGTACTTC.

A note on this clone: Additional DNA sequences in this sample encode the identical CDR3. The V call is TRBV27, the J call TRBJ1-1, with a possible D match to TRBD1 (6 bases). From germline, CDR1 is MNHEY and CDR2 SMNVEV (reference sequence). This CDR3 is 15 amino acids long. Trimming cost V 4 bases and J 1 base, with 13 bases left between them. Here the CDR3 reads CASSSETGSNTEAFF. DNA for the CDR3: TGTGCCAGCAGTTCGGAGACAGGCTCGAACACTGAAGCTTTCTTT.

The V call is TRBV7-9, the J call TRBJ2-1, with D unresolved. The CDR3 runs to 12 residues. The V end lost 5 bases, the J end lost 7 bases, and 9 bases lay between the germline ends. Germline V lookup: CDR1 SEHNR, CDR2 FQNEAQ (reference sequence). The CDR3 region is CASSPSVNEQFF. CDR3 nucleotides: TGTGCCAGCAGCCCCTCGGTAAATGAGCAGTTCTTC.

This chain uses TRBV7-9 with TRBJ1-4, with 7 bases fitting TRBD1. The CDR3 runs 15 residues. The ends lost 6 bases at V and 6 bases at J; junction bases unmatched: 10. CDR1 SEHNR and CDR2 FQNEAQ come from the germline V gene (reference sequence). CDR3: CASSLIGGADEKLFF. Here the CDR3 DNA reads TGTGCCAGCAGTCTTATAGGGGGCGCAGATGAAAAACTGTTTTTT.

The rearrangement joins TRBV9 to TRBJ2-5; TRBD2 matches at 10 bases. The ends lost 2 bases at V and 5 bases at J; junction bases unmatched: 9. CDR3 size: 16 residues. Looked up from germline, CDR1 is SGDLS and CDR2 is YYNGEE. CDR3 in amino acids: CASSVGLATQVETQYF. The CDR3 nucleotides read TGTGCCAGCAGCGTGGGACTAGCGACCCAGGTCGAGACCCAGTACTTC.

This chain connects TRBV4-1 to TRBJ1-5; D gene ambiguous. The CDR3 spans 14 residues. V was trimmed by 2 bases and J by 7 bases, leaving 12 bases between them. Germline assignment: CDR1 MGHRA and CDR2 YSYEKL. The CDR3 DNA reads as TGCGCCAGCAGCCAAACCGTAGACATGCAGCCCCAGCATTTT. Translation: CASSQTVDMQPQHF.

This sequence joins TRBV9 and TRBJ2-3, with D uncertain. Germline assignment: CDR1 SGDLS and CDR2 YYNGEE. With 5 bases removed from V and 0 bases from J, the gap between germline ends came to 13 bases. This CDR3 has 15 amino acids. The CDR3 region has the DNA TGTGCCAGCAGAGATGACTTCAATAGCACAGATACGCAGTATTTT. Translation: CASRDDFNSTDTQYF.

The CDR3 DNA reads TGTGCCAGTAGTATAACCCACAGTTCCTATGAGCAGTTCTTC. Its protein is CASSITHSSYEQFF. V usage is TRBV19 and J usage is TRBJ2-1; D unresolved. The CDR3 totals 14 residues. Trimming removed 2 bases from V and 8 bases from J, with 13 bases in between. Germline loops: CDR1 LNHDA, CDR2 SQIVND (reference sequence).

The chain combines TRBV5-7 with TRBJ2-2; D not certain. TRBV5-7 is given ORF status, its function remaining uncertain. This CDR3 has 14 amino acids. The V end was cut by 1 base, the J end by 7 bases, with 11 bases between. CDR3 in amino acids: CASSLPRRGGELFF. CDR3 DNA: TGTGCCAGCAGCTTGCCGAGGCGAGGCGGGGAGCTGTTTTTT.

This clone was seen just once. This sequence joins TRBV27 and TRBJ2-3; unclear D gene. The germline V gene encodes CDR1 MNHEY and CDR2 SMNVEV (reference sequence). CDR3 length equals 12 residues. V dropped 8 bases and J dropped 6 bases, with 12 bases sitting between them. CDR3 residues: CASEGLGDTQYF. Here the CDR3 DNA reads TGTGCCAGCGAAGGGCTGGGGGATACGCAGTATTTT.

The chain has TRBV7-9 and TRBJ2-7; D not resolved. This CDR3 comprises 15 residues. Germline lookup yields CDR1 SEHNR and CDR2 FQNEAQ (reference sequence). Trimming left V 6 bases short and J 3 bases short, with 18 bases between. The CDR3 DNA is TGTGCCAGCAGTTTCCAGTCAGGCAGGTACTACGAGCAGTACTTC. The encoded protein is CASSFQSGRYYEQYF.

V usage is TRBV7-8 and J usage is TRBJ2-7, with 13 nucleotides matching TRBD2. Trimming removed 5 bases from V and 3 bases from J; junction bases left unmatched: 10. The CDR3 has 17 residues. In germline, CDR1 is SGHVS, CDR2 FQNEAQ. CDR3 amino acids: CASSLRTSGSSVYEQYF. In nucleotides, the CDR3 is TGTGCCAGCAGCCTACGGACTAGCGGGAGTTCGGTCTACGAGCAGTACTTC.

J is TRBJ2-5 and V is TRBV13; D is possibly TRBD1 (5 bases). The germline gives CDR1 PRHDT, CDR2 FYEKMQ (reference sequence). There are 15 residues in the CDR3. V was cut by 2 bases and J by 1 base, with 11 bases left in between. The CDR3 coding sequence is TGTGCCAGCAGCTTAAGAGACAGTTTCCAAGAGACCCAGTACTTC. This codes for CASSLRDSFQETQYF.